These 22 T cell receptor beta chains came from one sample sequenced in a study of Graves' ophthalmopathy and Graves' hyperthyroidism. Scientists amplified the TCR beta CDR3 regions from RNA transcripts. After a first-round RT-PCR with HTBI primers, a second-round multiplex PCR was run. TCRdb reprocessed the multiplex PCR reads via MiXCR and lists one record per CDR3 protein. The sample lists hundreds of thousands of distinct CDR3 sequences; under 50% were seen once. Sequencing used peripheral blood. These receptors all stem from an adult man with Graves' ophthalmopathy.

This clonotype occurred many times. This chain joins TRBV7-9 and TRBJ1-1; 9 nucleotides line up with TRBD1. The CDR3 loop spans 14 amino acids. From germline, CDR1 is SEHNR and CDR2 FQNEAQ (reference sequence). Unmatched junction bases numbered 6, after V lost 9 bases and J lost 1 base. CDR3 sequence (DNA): TGTGCCAGTAGCCCGGGACAGGGGAACACTGAAGCTTTCTTT. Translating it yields CASSPGQGNTEAFF.

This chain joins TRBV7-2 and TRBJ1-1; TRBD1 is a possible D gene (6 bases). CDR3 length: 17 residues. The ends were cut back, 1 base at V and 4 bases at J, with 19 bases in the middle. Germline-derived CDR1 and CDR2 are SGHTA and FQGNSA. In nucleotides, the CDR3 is TGTGCCAGCAGCTTAGTACCGGGGGGGGCCGCAGGCACTGAAGCTTTCTTT. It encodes CASSLVPGGAAGTEAFF.

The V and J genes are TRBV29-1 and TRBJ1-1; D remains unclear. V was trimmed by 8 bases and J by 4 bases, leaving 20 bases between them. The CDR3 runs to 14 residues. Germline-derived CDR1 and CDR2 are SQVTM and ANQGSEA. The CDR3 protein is CSTLAEGRGTEAFF. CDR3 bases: TGCAGCACCCTCGCGGAGGGTCGAGGCACTGAAGCTTTCTTT.

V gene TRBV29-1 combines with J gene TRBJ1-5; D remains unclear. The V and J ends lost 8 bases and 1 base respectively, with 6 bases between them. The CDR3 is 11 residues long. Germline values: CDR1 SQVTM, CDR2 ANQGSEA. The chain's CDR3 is CSPQSNQPQHF. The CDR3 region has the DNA TGCAGCCCTCAGAGCAATCAGCCCCAGCATTTT.

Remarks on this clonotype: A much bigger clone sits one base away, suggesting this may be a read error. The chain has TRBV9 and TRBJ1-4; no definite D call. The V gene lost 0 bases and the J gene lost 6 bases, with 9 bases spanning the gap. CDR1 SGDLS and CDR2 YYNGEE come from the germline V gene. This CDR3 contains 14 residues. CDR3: CASSVGSRDEKLFF. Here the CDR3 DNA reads TGTGCCAGCAGCGTAGGGAGTCGCGATGAAAAACTGTTTTTT.

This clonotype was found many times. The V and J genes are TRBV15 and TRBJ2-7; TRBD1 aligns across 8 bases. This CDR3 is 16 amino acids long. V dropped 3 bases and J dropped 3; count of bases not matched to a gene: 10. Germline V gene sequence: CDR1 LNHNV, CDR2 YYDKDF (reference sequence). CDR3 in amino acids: CATSRNHPGQDYEQYF. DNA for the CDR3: TGTGCCACCAGCAGGAACCACCCGGGACAGGACTACGAGCAGTACTTC.

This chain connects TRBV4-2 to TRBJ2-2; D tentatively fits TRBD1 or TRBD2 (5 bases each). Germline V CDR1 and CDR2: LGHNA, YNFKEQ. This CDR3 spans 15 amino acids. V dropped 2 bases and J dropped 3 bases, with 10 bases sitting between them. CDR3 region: CASSQMGRDTGELFF. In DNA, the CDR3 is TGTGCCAGCAGCCAAATGGGGCGGGACACCGGGGAGCTGTTTTTT.

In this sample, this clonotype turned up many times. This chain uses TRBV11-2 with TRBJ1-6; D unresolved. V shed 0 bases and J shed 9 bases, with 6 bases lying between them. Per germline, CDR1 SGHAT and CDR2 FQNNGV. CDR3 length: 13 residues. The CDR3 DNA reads TGTGCCAGCAGCTTAGAGAGACCTTCACCCCTCCACTTT. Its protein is CASSLERPSPLHF.

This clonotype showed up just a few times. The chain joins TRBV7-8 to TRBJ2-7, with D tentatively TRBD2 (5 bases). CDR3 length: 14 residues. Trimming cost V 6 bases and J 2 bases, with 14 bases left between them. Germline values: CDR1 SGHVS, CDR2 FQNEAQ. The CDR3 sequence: CASRDLSGPYEQYF. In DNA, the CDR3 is TGTGCCAGCAGGGATTTAAGCGGCCCCTACGAGCAGTACTTC.

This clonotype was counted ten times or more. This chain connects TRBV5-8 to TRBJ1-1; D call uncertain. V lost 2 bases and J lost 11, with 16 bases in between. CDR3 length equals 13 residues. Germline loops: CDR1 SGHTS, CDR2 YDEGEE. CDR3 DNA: TGTGCCAGCAGCTTTGGAGCGGCTCCCGAGGCTTTCTTT. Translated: CASSFGAAPEAFF.

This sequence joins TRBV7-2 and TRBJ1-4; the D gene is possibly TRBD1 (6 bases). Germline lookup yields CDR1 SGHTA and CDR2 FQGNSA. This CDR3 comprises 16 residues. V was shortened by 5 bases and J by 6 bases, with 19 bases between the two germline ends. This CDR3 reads CASSRPQGQGDEKLFF. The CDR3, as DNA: TGTGCCAGCAGCCGCCCTCAGGGGCAGGGAGATGAAAAACTGTTTTTT.

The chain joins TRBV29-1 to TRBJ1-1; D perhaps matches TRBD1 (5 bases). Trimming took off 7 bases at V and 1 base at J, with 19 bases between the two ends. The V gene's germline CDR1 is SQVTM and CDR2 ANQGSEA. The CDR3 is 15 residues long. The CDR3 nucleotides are TGCAGCGCCAGCAGCCGTGGAGGGGAGAACACTGAAGCTTTCTTT. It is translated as CSASSRGGENTEAFF.

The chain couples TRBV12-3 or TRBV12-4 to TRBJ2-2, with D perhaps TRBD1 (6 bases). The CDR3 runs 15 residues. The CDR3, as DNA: TGTGCTAGTGGGCGAACTACAGGGTATACCGGGGAGCTGTTTTTT. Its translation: CASGRTTGYTGELFF.

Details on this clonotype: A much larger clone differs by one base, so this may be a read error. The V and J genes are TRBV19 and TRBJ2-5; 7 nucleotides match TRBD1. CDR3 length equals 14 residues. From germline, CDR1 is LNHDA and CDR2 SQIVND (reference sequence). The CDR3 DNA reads TGTGCCAGTAGTCAGGCAGGGGGTTACGAGACCCAGAACTTC. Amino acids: CASSQAGGYETQNF.

CDR3 DNA sequence: TGTGCCAGCTGCCAAACAGGGGGCGGCAATCAGCCCCAGCATTTT. Translated, it gives CASCQTGGGNQPQHF. This rearrangement joins TRBV6-6 to TRBJ1-5, with 9 bases lining up with TRBD1. The CDR3 runs 15 residues. Germline CDR1 is MNHNY and CDR2 is SVGAGI (reference sequence). The junction had 7 bases not matched to a gene; V was cut back by 8 bases and J by 2 bases.

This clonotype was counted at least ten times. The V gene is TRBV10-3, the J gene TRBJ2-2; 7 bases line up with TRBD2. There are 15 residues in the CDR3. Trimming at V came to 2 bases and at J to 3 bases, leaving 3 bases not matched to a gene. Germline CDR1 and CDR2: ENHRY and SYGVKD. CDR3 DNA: TGTGCCATCAGTGAGGCTAGCGGACACACCGGGGAGCTGTTTTTT. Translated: CAISEASGHTGELFF.

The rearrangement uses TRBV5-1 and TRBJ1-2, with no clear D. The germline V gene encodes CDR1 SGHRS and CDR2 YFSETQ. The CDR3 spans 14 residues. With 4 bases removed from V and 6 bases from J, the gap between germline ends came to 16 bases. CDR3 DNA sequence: TGCGCCAGCAGCGCGGGAACTAGCGGGAATGGCTACACCTTC. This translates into CASSAGTSGNGYTF.

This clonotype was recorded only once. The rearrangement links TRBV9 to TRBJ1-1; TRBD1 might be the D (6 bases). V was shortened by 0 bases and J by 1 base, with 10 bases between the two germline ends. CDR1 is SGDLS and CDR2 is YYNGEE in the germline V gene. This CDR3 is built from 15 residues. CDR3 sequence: CASSVGVRGNTEAFF. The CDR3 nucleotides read TGTGCCAGCAGCGTAGGTGTCAGGGGGAACACTGAAGCTTTCTTT.

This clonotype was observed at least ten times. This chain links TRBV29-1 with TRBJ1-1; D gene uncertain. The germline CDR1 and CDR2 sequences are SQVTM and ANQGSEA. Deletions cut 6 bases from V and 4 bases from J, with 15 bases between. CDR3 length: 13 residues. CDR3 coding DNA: TGCAGCGTCGTTCCGGGATCGGGCACTGAAGCTTTCTTT. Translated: CSVVPGSGTEAFF.

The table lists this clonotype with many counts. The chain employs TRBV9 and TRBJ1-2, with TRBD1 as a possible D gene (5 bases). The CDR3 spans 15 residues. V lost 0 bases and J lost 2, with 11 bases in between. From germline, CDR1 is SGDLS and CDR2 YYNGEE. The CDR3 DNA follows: TGTGCCAGCAGCGTAGGGGGAGGGACGAACTATGGCTACACCTTC. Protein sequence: CASSVGGGTNYGYTF.

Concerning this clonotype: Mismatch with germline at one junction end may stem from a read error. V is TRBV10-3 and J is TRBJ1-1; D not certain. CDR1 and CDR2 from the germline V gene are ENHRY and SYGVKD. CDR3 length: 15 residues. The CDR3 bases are TGTGCCAGCAGTTTCCTCCCAGCTATGAACACTGAAGCTTTCTTT. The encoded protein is CASSFLPAMNTEAFF.

In nucleotides, the CDR3 is TGCGCCAGCAGCCCGGGGGACTTCACAGATACGCAGTATTTT. Protein sequence: CASSPGDFTDTQYF. The V call is TRBV5-1, the J call TRBJ2-3, with D possibly TRBD2 on 6 matching bases. The V end was cut by 4 bases, the J end by 2 bases, with 11 bases between. CDR3 length: 14 residues. Germline V gene data show CDR1 as SGHRS and CDR2 as YFSETQ.